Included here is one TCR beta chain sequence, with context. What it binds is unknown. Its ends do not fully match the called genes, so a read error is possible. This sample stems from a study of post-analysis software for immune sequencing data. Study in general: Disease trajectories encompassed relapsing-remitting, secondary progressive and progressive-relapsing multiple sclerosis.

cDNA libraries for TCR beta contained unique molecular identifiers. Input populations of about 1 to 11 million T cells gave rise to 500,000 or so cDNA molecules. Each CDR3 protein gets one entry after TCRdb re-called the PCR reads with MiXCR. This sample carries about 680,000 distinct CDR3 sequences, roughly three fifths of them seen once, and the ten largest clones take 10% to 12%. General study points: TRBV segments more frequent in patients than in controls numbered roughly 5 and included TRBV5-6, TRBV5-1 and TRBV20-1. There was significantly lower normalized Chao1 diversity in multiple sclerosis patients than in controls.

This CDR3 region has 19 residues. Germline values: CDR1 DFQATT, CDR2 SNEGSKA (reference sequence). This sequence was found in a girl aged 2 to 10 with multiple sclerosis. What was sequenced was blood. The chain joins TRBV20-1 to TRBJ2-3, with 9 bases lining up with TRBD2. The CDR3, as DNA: TGCAGTACTAGGGGGGGTTGGGCTAGCGGGGCCCCCGGCACAGATACGCAGTATTTT. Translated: CSTRGGWASGAPGTDTQYF.